This TCR beta chain emerged from a study of cytomegalovirus exposure and HLA in healthy donors. Looking at the study overall: The same platform as the approximately 730 first-cohort repertoires was used for the 100 to 150 validation repertoires, a later analysis reported. The study's findings and limits: TCR beta chains numbering roughly 150 were designated cytomegalovirus-associated. While the bulk of TCR sequences proved rare, some public TCRs turned up in many donors.

Germline V lookup: CDR1 MNHEY, CDR2 SMNVEV (reference sequence). V was clipped by 3 bases and J by 2 bases; unmatched bases: 0. CDR3 length equals 14 residues. Data came from immunoSEQ multiplex PCR; TCRdb stores just in-frame clones and leaves some out. The repertoire consists of 75,000 to 85,000 clones, with roughly 90% occurring once and the leading ten covering over 2%. A remark on this clone: Its antigen is unidentified.

The source is a man aged 30 to 39 in good health and CMV-seronegative. The sequencing input was PBMCs. This sequence joins TRBV27 and TRBJ2-7; 11 nucleotides align to TRBD2. The CDR3 sequence: CASSFSGGAYEQYF. The DNA of the CDR3 is TGTGCCAGCAGTTTTAGCGGGGGGGCCTACGAGCAGTACTTC.